A single TCR beta chain is shown here with its context. The antigen is unknown. This sample was included in a study of blood T cells in healthy people across ages. General study points: Roughly linear declines in TCR beta diversity per million T cells occurred with age.

Alongside a J-beta primer mix, a sample-barcoded 5' primer served in a second PCR lasting about 6 to 12 cycles. Each cDNA molecule, via a template-switch adaptor with 12 random nucleotides, was tagged. MiXCR, applied by TCRdb to the 5' RACE reads, yields one record per CDR3 protein. The sample lists fewer than 600,000 distinct CDR3 sequences; about a quarter were seen once. Trimming took off 2 bases at V and 3 bases at J, with 25 bases between the two ends. Germline CDR1 and CDR2: MNHEY and SMNVEV (reference sequence). CDR3 size: 19 residues. These same records also appear under a second study, on T cells of mothers and their children. That paper adds: Over 8 million reads per mother and around 3.2 million per child were obtained.

The TCR was taken from a boy aged 2 to 9 in good health. Sample: blood. This chain joins TRBV27 and TRBJ2-5; D gene unclear. This CDR3 reads CASSLITAVIGCREETQYF. The CDR3 DNA is TGTGCCAGCAGTTTAATAACAGCCGTAATCGGGTGCCGGGAAGAGACCCAGTACTTC.